This T cell receptor (beta chain) appears in the sequencing data of a study of T cell repertoires in cytomegalovirus infection. Overall study: The authors used CMV epitopes that were HLA-C-restricted (recently identified) and HLA-B-restricted (well studied). Both a matching HLA type and CMV infection were indicated by public TCR beta signatures. Whole-study findings and limits: Summed public TCR beta family frequency identified CMV carriers bearing the relevant HLA. There were HLA-C-restricted CMV-specific TCR beta clonotypes dominating the ex vivo response.

This clonotype appeared many times. Its antigen remains unidentified. The CDR3 runs 14 residues. The V gene lost 5 bases and the J gene lost 10 bases, with 18 bases spanning the gap. CDR1 and CDR2 from the germline V gene are SGHTA and FQGNSA. TCRdb re-called the reads with MiXCR, one entry per CDR3 protein. The top ten hold about an eighth of the sample, which has hundreds of thousands of distinct CDR3 sequences, more than 25% seen once. The V and J genes are TRBV7-2 and TRBJ2-1; D gene uncertain. The source material was cultured CD8+ T cells from PBMCs, sampled from culture after CMV antigen stimulation. The clonotype originates from a human donor in good health (CMV status not recorded). Some clones in this sample may be carry-over from other donors' samples. CDR3 coding DNA: TGTGCCAGCAGCCCACATAAGGCCGTATGGGAGCAGTTCTTC. Protein: CASSPHKAVWEQFF.